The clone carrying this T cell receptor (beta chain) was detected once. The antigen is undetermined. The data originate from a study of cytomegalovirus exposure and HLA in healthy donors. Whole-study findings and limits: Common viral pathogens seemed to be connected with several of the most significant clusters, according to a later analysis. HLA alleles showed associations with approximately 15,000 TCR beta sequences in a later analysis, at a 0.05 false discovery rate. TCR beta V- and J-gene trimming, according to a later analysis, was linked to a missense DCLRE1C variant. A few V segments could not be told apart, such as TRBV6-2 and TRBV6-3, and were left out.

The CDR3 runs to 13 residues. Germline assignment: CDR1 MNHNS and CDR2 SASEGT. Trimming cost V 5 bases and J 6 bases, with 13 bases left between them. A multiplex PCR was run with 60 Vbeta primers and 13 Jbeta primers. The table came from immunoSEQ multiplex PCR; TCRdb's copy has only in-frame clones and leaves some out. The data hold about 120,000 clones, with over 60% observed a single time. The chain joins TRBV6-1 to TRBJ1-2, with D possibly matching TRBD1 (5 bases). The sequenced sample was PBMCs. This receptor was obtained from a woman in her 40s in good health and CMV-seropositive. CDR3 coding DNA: TGTGCCAGCAGTCTTGCGGGGGGACATGGCTACACCTTC. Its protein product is CASSLAGGHGYTF.